These 11 T cell receptor beta chains share one sample of origin, sequenced in a study of control samples from healthy donors and cancer patients. Profiling relied on immunoSEQ multiplex PCR, and the TCRdb table lists in-frame clones only, not all of them. The profile shows tens of thousands of clones, 65% to 90% of them singletons. Sample: PBMCs. Receptors were obtained from a woman aged 50 to 60 with lung cancer.

The chain combines TRBV7-3 with TRBJ1-3; the D gene is possibly TRBD1 (6 bases). The germline CDR1 and CDR2 sequences are SGHTA and FQGTGA. The V gene lost 5 bases and the J gene lost 2 bases, with 10 bases spanning the gap. This CDR3 spans 14 amino acids. The CDR3 DNA is TGTGCCAGCAGCACGACAGGAGCTGGAAACACCATATATTTT. Encoded protein: CASSTTGAGNTIYF. The whole variable domain, filled in from reference TRBV7-3 and TRBJ1-3, reads GAGVSQTPSNKVTEKGKYVELRCDPISGHTALYWYRQSLGQGPEFLIYFQGTGAADDSGLPNDRFFAVRPEGSVSTLKIQRTERGDSAVYLCASSTTGAGNTIYFGEGSWLTVV.

The chain carries TRBV28 and TRBJ1-5, with 11 bases identical to TRBD1. This CDR3 is 17 amino acids long. J was trimmed by 5 bases and V by 5 bases; bases with no gene match: 11. Germline V lookup: CDR1 MDHEN, CDR2 SYDVKM. The CDR3 coding sequence is TGTGCCAGCAGTCCCCCCTCCGGGACAGGGGGTTATCAGCCCCAGCATTTT. It yields the protein CASSPPSGTGGYQPQHF.

The CDR3 DNA reads TGTGCCAGCAGCCAAGGTGGGACAACCTATGGCTACACCTTC. Its protein product is CASSQGGTTYGYTF. The chain recombines TRBV14 with TRBJ1-2, with D maybe TRBD1 (6 bases). Germline V gene data show CDR1 as SGHDN and CDR2 as FVKESK. Trimming took off 1 base at V and 4 bases at J, with 10 bases between the two ends. The CDR3 runs 14 residues.

The chain links TRBV10-3 to TRBJ2-1; D gene ambiguous. The CDR3 length is 13 residues. Germline CDR1 ENHRY, CDR2 SYGVKD. V was pared by 0 bases and J by 7 bases, with 7 bases between. The CDR3 protein is CAISESSENEQFF. As DNA, the CDR3 is TGTGCCATCAGTGAGTCCTCAGAGAATGAGCAGTTCTTC.

This clone has just one count. The genes are TRBV25-1 and TRBJ2-3, with no clear D. Trimming left V 2 bases short and J 6 bases short, with 12 bases between. Germline CDR1 and CDR2: MGHDK and SYGVNS. The CDR3 is 14 amino acids. In DNA, the CDR3 is TGTGCCAGCAGTGAAGGATTACAATGGGATACGCAGTATTTT. It yields the protein CASSEGLQWDTQYF.

A few counts support this clone. For the CDR3, the DNA is TGTGCCACTTGGGGGGGGGCCTCCTACGAGCAGTACTTC. Protein: CATWGGASYEQYF. V usage is TRBV19 and J usage is TRBJ2-7; maybe TRBD2 (7 bases). Trimming left V 10 bases short and J 0 bases short, with 13 bases between. Germline V gene sequence: CDR1 LNHDA, CDR2 SQIVND (reference sequence). The CDR3 loop spans 13 amino acids.

The V call is TRBV10-3, the J call TRBJ2-5, with TRBD1 matching over 7 bases. Germline CDR1 and CDR2: ENHRY and SYGVKD. V gave up 4 bases and J gave up 1 base; unmatched junction bases: 9. This CDR3 has 16 residues. The CDR3 bases are TGTGCCATCAGTGTGACGATCGGGACAGCCCAAGAGACCCAGTACTTC. It is translated as CAISVTIGTAQETQYF.

CDR3: CASSLRDRIYNEQFF. Here the CDR3 DNA reads TGTGCCAGCAGCCTCCGGGACAGGATCTACAATGAGCAGTTCTTC. V gene TRBV11-2 combines with J gene TRBJ2-1; 8 bases line up with TRBD1. The trim removed 5 bases at V and 3 bases at J, leaving 6 bases unmatched. Germline V gene sequence: CDR1 SGHAT, CDR2 FQNNGV. The CDR3 runs to 15 residues.

A single count supports this clone. The rearrangement uses TRBV11-1 and TRBJ1-1, with a tentative D call TRBD1 (5 bases). The V and J ends lost 1 base and 0 bases respectively, with 12 bases between them. Germline V gives CDR1 SGHAT, CDR2 FQDESV (reference sequence). The CDR3 runs 16 residues. CDR3 sequence (DNA): TGTGCCAGCAGCTTAGATGTCGGGGCCATGAACACTGAAGCTTTCTTT. As protein: CASSLDVGAMNTEAFF. The full variable domain, rest sourced from reference TRBV11-1 and TRBJ1-1, is EAEVAQSPRYKITEKSQAVAFWCDPISGHATLYWYRQILGQGPELLVQFQDESVVDDSQLPKDRFSAERLKGVDSTLKIQPAELGDSAMYLCASSLDVGAMNTEAFFGQGTRLTVV.

The chain employs TRBV6-2 or TRBV6-3 and TRBJ2-7; 7 nucleotides match TRBD1. The CDR3 consists of 15 residues. J lost 1 base, V lost 5 bases, and 8 bases had no gene match. Germline V gives CDR1 MNHEY, CDR2 SVGEGT. CDR3 DNA: TGTGCCAGCAGTGCTCGTCCGGGACAGTCCTACGAGCAGTACTTC. Protein product: CASSARPGQSYEQYF.

The chain joins TRBV6-2 or TRBV6-3 to TRBJ1-1; D is possibly TRBD1 (5 bases). The CDR3 extends over 13 amino acids. CDR1 is MNHEY, CDR2 SVGEGT, per germline. V lost 4 bases and J 4 bases, leaving 10 bases between the germline ends. Written as DNA, the CDR3 is TGTGCCAGCAGTTCACAGGTTAGCACTGAAGCTTTCTTT. This translates into CASSSQVSTEAFF.